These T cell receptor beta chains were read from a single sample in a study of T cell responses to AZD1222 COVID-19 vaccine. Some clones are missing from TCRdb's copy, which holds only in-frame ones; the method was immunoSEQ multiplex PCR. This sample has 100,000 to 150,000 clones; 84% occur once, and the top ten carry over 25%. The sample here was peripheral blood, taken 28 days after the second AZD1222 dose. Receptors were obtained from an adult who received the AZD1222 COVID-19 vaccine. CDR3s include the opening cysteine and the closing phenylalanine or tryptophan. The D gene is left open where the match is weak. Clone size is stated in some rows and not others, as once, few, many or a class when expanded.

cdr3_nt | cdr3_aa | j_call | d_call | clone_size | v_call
TGTGCCAGCAACATTCAGGGAGGGAATGAGCAGTTCTTC | CASNIQGGNEQFF | TRBJ2-1 | TRBD2 | - | TRBV7-2
TGTGCCACGGCGGGGGGGGACAGGGTGACGGGAGAGACCCAGTACTTC | CATAGGDRVTGETQYF | TRBJ2-5 | - | - | TRBV11-2
TGTGCCAGCAGAGAAGAACAGGGATGGACTGAAGCTTTCTTT | CASREEQGWTEAFF | TRBJ1-1 | - | - | TRBV28
TGTGCCAGCAGCTCACAGAATTACAATGAGCAGTTCTTC | CASSSQNYNEQFF | TRBJ2-1 | - | - | TRBV5-6
TGTGCCAGCAGCTACCAGGGGAGACAAGAGACCCAGTACTTC | CASSYQGRQETQYF | TRBJ2-5 | - | - | TRBV7-2
TGTGCCAGCGGCGTACCGGGGGGACACCCACAGCCCCAGCATTTT | CASGVPGGHPQPQHF | TRBJ1-5 | - | - | TRBV28
TGTGCCAGCTGGACGGGGGACTCTGGAAACACCATATATTTT | CASWTGDSGNTIYF | TRBJ1-3 | - | - | TRBV28
TGTGCCAGCAGTGAATTGGGGGAAATGAACACTGAAGCTTTCTTT | CASSELGEMNTEAFF | TRBJ1-1 | - | - | TRBV25-1
TGTGCCAGCGGGGGTGGGGGACTAGGGTTCAATGAGCAGTTCTTC | CASGGGGLGFNEQFF | TRBJ2-1 | TRBD2 | - | TRBV28
TGTGCCAGCAGCTTAGCGAGGTTACAGGGTCTAACGTTACGTACTGAAGCTTTCTTT | CASSLARLQGLTLRTEAFF | TRBJ1-1 | - | - | TRBV7-8
TGTGCCAGCAGCTACCAGCGGGACAGCGGCTGGTACACCTTC | CASSYQRDSGWYTF | TRBJ1-2 | TRBD1 | - | TRBV14
TGTGCCAGCAGCGTTATAGCGGGGGGGGCAGATACGCAGTATTTT | CASSVIAGGADTQYF | TRBJ2-3 | TRBD2 | - | TRBV9
TGTGCCAGCAGTAGGTATCCAGAAATAAACACCGGGGAGCTGTTTTTT | CASSRYPEINTGELFF | TRBJ2-2 | - | - | TRBV28
TGTGCCAGCAGACCCGGGACAGGGGATAATCAGCCCCAGCATTTT | CASRPGTGDNQPQHF | TRBJ1-5 | TRBD1 | - | TRBV2
TGCGCCAGCAGCTGGGTGCTAGCGGGGCTCACAGATACGCAGTATTTT | CASSWVLAGLTDTQYF | TRBJ2-3 | TRBD2 | - | TRBV5-1
TGTGCCAGCAGTTACCCGGGACAGGGCTTCGGCTACACCTTC | CASSYPGQGFGYTF | TRBJ1-2 | TRBD1 | - | TRBV6-5
TGCGCCAGCAACCCCTCAGGAATCGGGGAGCTGTTTTTT | CASNPSGIGELFF | TRBJ2-2 | - | - | TRBV10-2
TGTGCCAGCAGCTATCCTCCGGGACAGGGTGGCGGCTACACCTTC | CASSYPPGQGGGYTF | TRBJ1-2 | TRBD1 | once | TRBV28
TGTGCCAGTAGGGGACAGGGTTTTGGGTATGGCTACACCTTC | CASRGQGFGYGYTF | TRBJ1-2 | TRBD1 | - | TRBV19
TGTGCCAGCAGTTCCCCCGGGACACCCCCCCATGAGCAGTTCTTC | CASSSPGTPPHEQFF | TRBJ2-1 | - | - | TRBV27
TGCGCCAGCAGCCAGCTCCCGGGGGACGCACGGAATGAGCAGTTCTTC | CASSQLPGDARNEQFF | TRBJ2-1 | - | once | TRBV4-3
TGTGCCTGGACCTTGAAGGAGAACTATGGCTACACCTTC | CAWTLKENYGYTF | TRBJ1-2 | - | - | TRBV30
TGTGCCAGCAGCGCCTCAAGGACCAGTACTATCAACTATGGCTACACCTTC | CASSASRTSTINYGYTF | TRBJ1-2 | - | - | TRBV9
TGTGCCAGCAGCCGGCTCGGCGGGGGGAGCAATGAGCAGTTCTTC | CASSRLGGGSNEQFF | TRBJ2-1 | TRBD2 | - | TRBV7-2
TGTGCCAGCACTGTTGAAAACCTCAGCACAGATACGCAGTATTTT | CASTVENLSTDTQYF | TRBJ2-3 | - | - | TRBV9
TGTGCCAGCAGCTCCTTAGCGACAGCAAAAAATGAAAAACTGTTTTTT | CASSSLATAKNEKLFF | TRBJ1-4 | - | - | TRBV7-2
TGTGCCAGCAGCCCGATAGGGGATGGCTACACCTTC | CASSPIGDGYTF | TRBJ1-2 | - | - | TRBV11-2
TGTGCCAGCAGAACCTTCGGGACTTCTGGCTACACCTTC | CASRTFGTSGYTF | TRBJ1-2 | - | - | TRBV6-5